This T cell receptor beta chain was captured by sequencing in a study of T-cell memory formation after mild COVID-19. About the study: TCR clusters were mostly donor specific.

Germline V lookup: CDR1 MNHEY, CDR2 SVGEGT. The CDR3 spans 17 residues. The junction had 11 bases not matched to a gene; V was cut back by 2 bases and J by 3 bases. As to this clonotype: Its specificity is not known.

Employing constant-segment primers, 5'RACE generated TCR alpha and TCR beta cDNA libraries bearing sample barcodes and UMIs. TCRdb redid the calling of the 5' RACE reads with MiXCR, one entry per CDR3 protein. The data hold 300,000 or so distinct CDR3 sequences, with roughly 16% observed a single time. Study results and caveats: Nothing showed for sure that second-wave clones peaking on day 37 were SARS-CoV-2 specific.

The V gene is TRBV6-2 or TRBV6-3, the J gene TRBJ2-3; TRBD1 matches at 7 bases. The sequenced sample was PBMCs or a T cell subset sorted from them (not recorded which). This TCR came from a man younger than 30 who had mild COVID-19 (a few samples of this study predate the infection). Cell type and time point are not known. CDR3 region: CASSYTLPGTATDTQYF. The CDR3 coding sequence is TGTGCCAGCAGTTACACGCTACCCGGGACAGCGACAGATACGCAGTATTTT.